These 10 T cell receptor beta chains originate from one sample sequenced in a study of blood T cell repertoires in COVID-19. Repertoires were generated with immunoSEQ multiplex PCR, while TCRdb's copy carries only in-frame clones and drops some. The sample carries roughly 50,000 clones, about nine tenths recorded once. Specimen: peripheral blood. These receptors were collected from a woman aged 60-75 years with active COVID-19.

The J gene is TRBJ1-2, the V gene TRBV6-5, with 9 nucleotides matching TRBD1. Looked up from germline, CDR1 is MNHEY and CDR2 is SVGAGI. This CDR3 has 13 amino acids. Trimming cost V 4 bases and J 6 bases; bases outside gene matches: 3. In DNA form, the CDR3 reads TGTGCCAGCAGTTGGGGGACAGGGAATGGCTACACCTTC. Translating it yields CASSWGTGNGYTF.

This clone occurred once. This sequence joins TRBV5-1 and TRBJ2-7; 12 positions match TRBD2. V lost 1 base, J lost 5 bases, and 1 base stayed unmatched. This CDR3 spans 14 amino acids. The V gene's germline CDR1 is SGHRS and CDR2 YFSETQ. As DNA, the CDR3 is TGCGCCAGCAGCTTGCTAGCGGGGGGGGACGAGCAGTACTTC. Translated: CASSLLAGGDEQYF.

This chain joins TRBV2 and TRBJ1-1, with no clear D. With 4 bases removed from V and 6 bases from J, the gap between germline ends came to 18 bases. This CDR3 has 15 residues. Germline values: CDR1 SNHLY, CDR2 FYNNEI. The CDR3 DNA sequence: TGTGCCAGCAGTGGAACCCCATCCAACGGGGCTGAAGCTTTCTTT. As protein: CASSGTPSNGAEAFF.

The genes are TRBV11-3 and TRBJ2-5; 16 bases line up with TRBD2. Germline trimming cut 5 bases from V and 4 bases from J; bases unmatched to any gene: 4. This CDR3 contains 16 residues. Germline V gene data show CDR1 as SGHNT and CDR2 as YENEEA. The CDR3 is CASSPGLAGGLETQYF. CDR3 coding DNA: TGTGCCAGCAGCCCGGGACTAGCGGGGGGGCTAGAGACCCAGTACTTC.

This chain uses TRBV2 with TRBJ1-4; 7 nucleotides align to TRBD1. This CDR3 region has 15 residues. In germline, CDR1 is SNHLY, CDR2 FYNNEI. J gave up 4 bases and V 6 bases, and 8 bases lay outside the gene matches. CDR3 in DNA: TGTGCCAGCAGCCGACAGGGCAACGTTAATGAAAAACTGTTTTTT. Its translation: CASSRQGNVNEKLFF.

The V call is TRBV7-6, the J call TRBJ2-3; D may be TRBD1 (5 bases). CDR1 and CDR2 (germline): SGHVS, FNYEAQ. Trimming took off 1 base at V and 9 bases at J, with 14 bases between the two ends. CDR3 length equals 14 residues. The CDR3 sequence is CASSLGADIQTQYF. The CDR3 coding sequence is TGTGCCAGCAGCTTAGGCGCGGACATCCAAACGCAGTATTTT. Filled out from reference TRBV7-6 and TRBJ2-3, the complete variable domain reads GAGVSQSPRYKVTKRGQDVALRCDPISGHVSLYWYRQALGQGPEFLTYFNYEAQQDKSGLPNDRFSAERPEGSISTLTIQRTEQRDSAMYRCASSLGADIQTQYFGPGTRLTVL.

J is TRBJ1-2 and V is TRBV13; no reliable D call. This CDR3 has 12 residues. The germline V gene encodes CDR1 PRHDT and CDR2 FYEKMQ (reference sequence). V lost 0 bases, J lost 7 bases, and 6 bases lay in between. The CDR3 loop reads CASSLGGVGYTF. In DNA, the CDR3 is TGTGCCAGCAGCTTAGGCGGGGTTGGCTACACCTTC.

This rearrangement joins TRBV2 to TRBJ1-2; 8 bases fit TRBD1. CDR1 is SNHLY and CDR2 is FYNNEI in the germline V gene. The CDR3 is 15 residues long. Unmatched junction bases numbered 16, after V lost 8 bases and J lost 8 bases. The CDR3 bases are TGTGCCAGCTTGGACAGGGCAACGTTGCGCCACGGCTACACCTTC. It codes for CASLDRATLRHGYTF.

The chain recombines TRBV5-1 with TRBJ2-3; 7 positions agree with TRBD1. This CDR3 contains 15 residues. Germline trimming cut 5 bases from V and 3 bases from J; bases unmatched to any gene: 9. CDR1 is SGHRS, CDR2 YFSETQ, per germline. The DNA of the CDR3 is TGCGCCAGCAGTAAAACCGGGACAGCTACAGATACGCAGTATTTT. Protein product: CASSKTGTATDTQYF.

The J gene is TRBJ2-1, the V gene TRBV15, with 11 bases fitting TRBD2. Germline-derived CDR1 and CDR2 are LNHNV and YYDKDF (reference sequence). The CDR3 runs to 16 residues. V was pared by 1 base and J by 9 bases, with 8 bases of the junction left unmatched. The CDR3 DNA reads TGTGCCACCAGCAGAGCTTATAGCGGGGGGGCCCCTGAGCAGTTCTTC. Amino acid sequence: CATSRAYSGGAPEQFF.